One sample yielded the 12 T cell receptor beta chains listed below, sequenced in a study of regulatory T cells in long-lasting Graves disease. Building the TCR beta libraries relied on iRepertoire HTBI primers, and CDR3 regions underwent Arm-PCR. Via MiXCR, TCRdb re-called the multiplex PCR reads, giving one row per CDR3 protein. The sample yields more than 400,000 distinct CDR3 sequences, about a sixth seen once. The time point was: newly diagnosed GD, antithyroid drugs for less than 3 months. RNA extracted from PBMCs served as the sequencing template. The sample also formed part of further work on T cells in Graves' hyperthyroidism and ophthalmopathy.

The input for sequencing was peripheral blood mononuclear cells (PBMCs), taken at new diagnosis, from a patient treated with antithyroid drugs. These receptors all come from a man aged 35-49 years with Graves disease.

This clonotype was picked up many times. The chain's CDR3 is CAISDGTSGSYEQYF. In DNA form, the CDR3 reads TGTGCCATCAGTGACGGGACTAGCGGGAGCTACGAGCAGTACTTC. The genes are TRBV10-3 and TRBJ2-7; 14 nucleotides line up with TRBD2. V shed 3 bases and J 3 bases; nucleotides not matched to a gene: 1. Germline assignment: CDR1 ENHRY and CDR2 SYGVKD. The CDR3 sequence is 15 residues long.

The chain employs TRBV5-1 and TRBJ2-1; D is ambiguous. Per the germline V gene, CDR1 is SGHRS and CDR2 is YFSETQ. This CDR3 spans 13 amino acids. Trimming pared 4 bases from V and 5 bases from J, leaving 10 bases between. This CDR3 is CASSPSLNNEQFF. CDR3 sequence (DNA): TGCGCCAGCAGCCCCTCACTAAACAATGAGCAGTTCTTC.

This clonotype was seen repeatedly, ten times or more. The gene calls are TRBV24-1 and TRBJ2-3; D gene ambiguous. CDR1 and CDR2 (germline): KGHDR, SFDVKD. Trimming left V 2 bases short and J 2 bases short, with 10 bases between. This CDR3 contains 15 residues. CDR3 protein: CATSDSIGVTDTQYF. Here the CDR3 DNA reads TGTGCCACCAGTGATTCCATCGGAGTCACAGATACGCAGTATTTT.

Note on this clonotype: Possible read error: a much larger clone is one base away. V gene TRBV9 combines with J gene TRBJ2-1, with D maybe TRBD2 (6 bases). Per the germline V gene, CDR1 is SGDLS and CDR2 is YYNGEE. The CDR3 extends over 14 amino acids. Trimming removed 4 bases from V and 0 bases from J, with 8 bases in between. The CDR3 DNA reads TGTGCCAGCAGCCAGGGAGGCTCCTACAATGAGCAGTTCTTC. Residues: CASSQGGSYNEQFF.

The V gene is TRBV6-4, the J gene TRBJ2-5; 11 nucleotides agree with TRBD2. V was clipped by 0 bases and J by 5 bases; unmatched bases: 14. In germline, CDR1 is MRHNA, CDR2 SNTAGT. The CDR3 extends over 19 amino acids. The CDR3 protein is CASSDSMGLAARDLETQYF. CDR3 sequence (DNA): TGTGCCAGCAGTGACTCGATGGGACTAGCGGCCCGGGACCTCGAGACCCAGTACTTC.

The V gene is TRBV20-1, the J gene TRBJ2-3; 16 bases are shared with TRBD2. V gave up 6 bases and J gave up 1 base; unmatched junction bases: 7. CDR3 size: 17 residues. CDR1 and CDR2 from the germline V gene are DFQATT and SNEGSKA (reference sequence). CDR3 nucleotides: TGCAGTGCCATCGGGACTAGCGGGAGGGCCGGCACAGATACGCAGTATTTT. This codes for CSAIGTSGRAGTDTQYF.

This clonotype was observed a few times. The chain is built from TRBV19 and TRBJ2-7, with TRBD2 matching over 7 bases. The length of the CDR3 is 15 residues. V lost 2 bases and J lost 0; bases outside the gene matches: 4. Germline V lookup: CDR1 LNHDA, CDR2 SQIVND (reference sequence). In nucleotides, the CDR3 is TGTGCCAGTAGTATATCCAGCGGGGCCTCCTACGAGCAGTACTTC. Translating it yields CASSISSGASYEQYF. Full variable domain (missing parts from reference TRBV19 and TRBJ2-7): DGGITQSPKYLFRKEGQNVTLSCEQNLNHDAMYWYRQDPGQGLRLIYYSQIVNDFQKGDIAEGYSVSREKKESFPLTVTSAQKNPTAFYLCASSISSGASYEQYFGPGTRLTVT.

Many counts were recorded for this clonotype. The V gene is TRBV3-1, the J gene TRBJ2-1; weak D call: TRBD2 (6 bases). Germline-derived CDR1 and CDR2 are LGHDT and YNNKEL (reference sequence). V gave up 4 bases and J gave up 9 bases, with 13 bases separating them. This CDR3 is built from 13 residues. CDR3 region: CASSPSREIEQFF. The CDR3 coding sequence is TGTGCCAGCAGCCCCTCACGGGAGATTGAGCAGTTCTTC.

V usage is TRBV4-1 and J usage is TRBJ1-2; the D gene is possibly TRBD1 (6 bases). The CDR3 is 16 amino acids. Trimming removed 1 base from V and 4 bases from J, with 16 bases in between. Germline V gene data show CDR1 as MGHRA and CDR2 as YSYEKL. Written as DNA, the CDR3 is TGCGCCAGCAGCCAAGTTTTAGGGGGTAGGCTCTATGGCTACACCTTC. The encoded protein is CASSQVLGGRLYGYTF.

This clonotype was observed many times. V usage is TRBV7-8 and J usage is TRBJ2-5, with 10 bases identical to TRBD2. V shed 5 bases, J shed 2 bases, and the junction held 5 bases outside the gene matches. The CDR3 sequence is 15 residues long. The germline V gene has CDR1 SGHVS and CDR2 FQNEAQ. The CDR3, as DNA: TGTGCCAGCAGCCCGACTAGCGGGTTGCAAGAGACCCAGTACTTC. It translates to CASSPTSGLQETQYF.

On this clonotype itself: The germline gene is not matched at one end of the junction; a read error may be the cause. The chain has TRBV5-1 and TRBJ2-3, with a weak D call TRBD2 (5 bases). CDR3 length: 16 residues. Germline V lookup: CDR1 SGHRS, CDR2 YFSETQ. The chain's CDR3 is CASSLLSGGSTDTQYF. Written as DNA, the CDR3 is TGTGCCAGCAGCTTGCTGAGCGGAGGAAGCACAGATACGCAGTATTTT.

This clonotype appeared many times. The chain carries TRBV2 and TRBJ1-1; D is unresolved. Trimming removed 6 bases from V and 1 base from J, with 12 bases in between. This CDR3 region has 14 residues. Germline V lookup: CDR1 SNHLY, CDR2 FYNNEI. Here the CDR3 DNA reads TGTGCCAGCAGGGGTGTCCCCCGGAACACTGAAGCTTTCTTT. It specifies CASRGVPRNTEAFF.